The 15 T cell receptor beta chains in this list originate from one sample, sequenced in a study of spatial heterogeneity in lung cancer. TCRdb called the 5' RACE reads again in MiXCR, with one record for every CDR3 protein. Here the sample spans 20,000 or so distinct CDR3 sequences, around 3.2% being singletons. The sample's time point: sample taken at primary tumor resection. Whole RNA from tumor, nontumor lung or frozen PBMC was sequenced unsorted. Sequencing used PBMCs, obtained at surgery. These receptor sequences come from a female donor with early-stage non-small cell lung cancer.

In its sample, this clonotype was seen many times. The chain carries TRBV27 and TRBJ2-1, with 9 bases matching TRBD2. From germline, CDR1 is MNHEY and CDR2 SMNVEV (reference sequence). V gave up 5 bases and J gave up 4 bases; unmatched junction bases: 6. The length of the CDR3 is 15 residues. CDR3: CASSIALAGYNEQFF. CDR3 DNA: TGTGCCAGCAGTATTGCGCTAGCGGGGTACAATGAGCAGTTCTTC.

This clonotype was counted ten times or more. J is TRBJ2-3 and V is TRBV20-1, with a possible D match to TRBD2 (6 bases). Between the trimmed V and J ends, which lost 5 bases and 0 bases, there was a span of 15 bases. There are 15 residues in the CDR3. CDR1 and CDR2 from the germline V gene are DFQATT and SNEGSKA (reference sequence). CDR3 DNA: TGCAGTGCTGCCTTGGGCGGGACTAGCACAGATACGCAGTATTTT. Protein: CSAALGGTSTDTQYF.

At least ten counts were recorded for this clonotype. The chain links TRBV18 to TRBJ1-2, with D perhaps matching TRBD1 (6 bases). The V end lost 6 bases, the J end lost 1 base, and 12 bases lay between the germline ends. CDR1 and CDR2 from the germline V gene are KGHSH and LQKENI. The CDR3 consists of 14 residues. Written as DNA, the CDR3 is TGTGCCAGCTCTCCCATGGACAGTAACTATGGCTACACCTTC. Its translation is CASSPMDSNYGYTF.

This clonotype was detected ten times or more. The gene calls are TRBV28 and TRBJ2-7; a weak D match, TRBD2 (6 bases). CDR3 length: 13 residues. Germline CDR1 MDHEN, CDR2 SYDVKM. V dropped 3 bases and J dropped 3 bases, with 9 bases sitting between them. CDR3 protein: CASSFGTLYEQYF. The CDR3 DNA reads TGTGCCAGCAGTTTTGGGACTCTCTACGAGCAGTACTTC.

This chain connects TRBV7-3 to TRBJ2-2, with 7 positions matching TRBD2. V lost 1 base, J lost 4 bases, and 6 bases stayed unmatched. This CDR3 has 16 residues. Per germline, CDR1 SGHTA and CDR2 FQGTGA. The CDR3 region is CASSLNPGGLTGELFF. The CDR3 DNA follows: TGTGCCAGCAGCTTAAACCCGGGGGGACTCACCGGGGAGCTGTTTTTT.

This clonotype was recorded at least ten times. The chain carries TRBV5-1 and TRBJ1-3; D remains unclear. The CDR3 runs to 13 residues. Trimming cost V 9 bases and J 0 bases, with 10 bases left between them. CDR1 SGHRS and CDR2 YFSETQ come from the germline V gene. The CDR3 DNA follows: TGCGCCACGGCAGTAAGCTCTGGAAACACCATATATTTT. Amino acid sequence: CATAVSSGNTIYF.

This clonotype has at least ten counts. The gene calls are TRBV10-3 and TRBJ2-1, with D possibly being TRBD1 (6 bases). The CDR3 is 15 amino acids. V shed 6 bases and J shed 0 bases, with 12 bases lying between them. Germline lookup yields CDR1 ENHRY and CDR2 SYGVKD. The CDR3 here is CAIRDSGSSYNEQFF. The CDR3 nucleotides are TGTGCCATCAGGGACAGCGGTAGCTCCTACAATGAGCAGTTCTTC.

This clonotype occurred many times. No conserved phenylalanine or tryptophan ends this CDR3, so it is likely a read error. The V gene is TRBV20-1, the J gene TRBJ2-1; D call uncertain. This CDR3 is built from 16 residues. Germline lookup yields CDR1 DFQATT and CDR2 SNEGSKA (reference sequence). The germline V and J ends were trimmed by 0 bases and 4 bases, with 16 bases remaining between them. CDR3 protein: CSARDLNYPFYNEQFL. The DNA for the CDR3 is TGCAGTGCTAGAGATCTGAACTACCCTTTTTACAATGAGCAGTTCCTC.

Ten or more counts support this clonotype. V usage is TRBV12-3 or TRBV12-4 and J usage is TRBJ1-1; D possibly corresponds to TRBD1 (6 bases). V dropped 8 bases and J dropped 11 bases, with 12 bases sitting between them. This CDR3 has 10 amino acids. The CDR3 loop is CASGGGRAFF. In DNA, the CDR3 is TGTGCCAGCGGCGGGGGCCGGGCTTTCTTT.

This clonotype has just a few counts. The chain is built from TRBV7-8 and TRBJ2-7; D is undetermined. The CDR3 is made up of 12 amino acids. The germline V gene has CDR1 SGHVS and CDR2 FQNEAQ. Trimming took off 5 bases at V and 5 bases at J, with 10 bases between the two ends. CDR3 sequence reads: CASSGRFHEQYF. Here the CDR3 DNA reads TGTGCCAGCAGCGGCAGGTTCCACGAGCAGTACTTC.

This clonotype was observed at least ten times. The CDR3 nucleotides read TGTGCCAGCAGGCGGACGGGGCAGCAAGAGACCCAGTACTTC. Residues: CASRRTGQQETQYF. This chain connects TRBV3-1 to TRBJ2-5; TRBD1 or TRBD2 may be the D gene (5 bases each). CDR3 size: 14 residues. Germline assignment: CDR1 LGHDT and CDR2 YNNKEL (reference sequence). V lost 6 bases and J lost 2, with 13 bases in between.

This clonotype was seen at least ten times. V usage is TRBV5-1 and J usage is TRBJ2-3, with 7 bases aligning to TRBD2. The V segment lost 0 bases and the J segment 3 bases; nucleotides outside the gene matches: 10. In germline, CDR1 is SGHRS, CDR2 YFSETQ. The CDR3 sequence is 17 residues long. The CDR3 nucleotides are TGCGCCAGCAGCTTGGCTTTAGCGGGTGTGGTAACAGATACGCAGTATTTT. Its translation is CASSLALAGVVTDTQYF.

This chain joins TRBV6-9 and TRBJ1-6, with D unresolved. V was pared by 6 bases and J by 16 bases, with 10 bases between. CDR1 is MNHGY, CDR2 SVAAGI, per germline. The CDR3 loop spans 10 amino acids. The CDR3 sequence is CASSLWALHF. CDR3 sequence (DNA): TGTGCCAGCAGCCTCTGGGCGCTCCACTTT.

This clonotype is medium-sized in the sample. V and J are TRBV6-1 and TRBJ1-2; 10 bases are shared with TRBD1. The CDR3 spans 15 residues. Per the germline V gene, CDR1 is MNHNS and CDR2 is SASEGT. The ends lost 1 base at V and 4 bases at J; junction bases unmatched: 3. The CDR3 bases are TGTGCCAGCAGTGAAGAGACAGGGGGCAGCTATGGCTACACCTTC. Amino acid sequence: CASSEETGGSYGYTF.

Ten or more counts support this clonotype. CDR3 amino acids: CASSPPLIGRERYEQYF. CDR3 DNA: TGTGCCAGCAGCCCCCCGCTTATCGGCAGGGAGCGGTACGAGCAGTACTTC. The chain is built from TRBV11-2 and TRBJ2-7; D is possibly TRBD1 or TRBD2 (5 bases each). CDR1 and CDR2 (germline): SGHAT, FQNNGV. The CDR3 sequence is 17 residues long. Between the trimmed V and J ends, which lost 5 bases and 4 bases, there was a span of 24 bases.